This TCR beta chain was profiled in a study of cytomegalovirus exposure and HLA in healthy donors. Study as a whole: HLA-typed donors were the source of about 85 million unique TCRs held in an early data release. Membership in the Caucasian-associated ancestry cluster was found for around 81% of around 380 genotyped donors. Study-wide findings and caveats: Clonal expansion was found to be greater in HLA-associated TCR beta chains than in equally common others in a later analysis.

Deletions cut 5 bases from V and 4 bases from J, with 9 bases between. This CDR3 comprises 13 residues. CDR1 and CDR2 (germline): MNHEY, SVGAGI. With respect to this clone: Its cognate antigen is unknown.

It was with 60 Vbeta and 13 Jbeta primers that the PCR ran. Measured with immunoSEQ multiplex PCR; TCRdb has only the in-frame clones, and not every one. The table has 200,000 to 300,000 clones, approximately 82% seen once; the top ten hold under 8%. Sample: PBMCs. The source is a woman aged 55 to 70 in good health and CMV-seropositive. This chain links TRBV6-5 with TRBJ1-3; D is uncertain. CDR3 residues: CASSRRRGNTIYF. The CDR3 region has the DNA TGTGCCAGCAGTCGGAGAAGGGGAAACACCATATATTTT.